This TCR beta chain came from a study of cytomegalovirus exposure and HLA in healthy donors. The overall study: Counted in an early data release were about 85 million unique TCRs from HLA-typed donors. Study outcomes and limitations: Later analysis showed most CMV-associated TCR beta chains appearing HLA-restricted.

Both 60 Vbeta primers and 13 Jbeta primers went into the PCR. Produced via immunoSEQ multiplex PCR; TCRdb's table is partial and in-frame only. The sample lists approximately 100,000 clones; roughly a tenth were seen once. Germline CDR1 SQVTM, CDR2 ANQGSEA. V lost 4 bases and J lost 2; bases outside the gene matches: 1. The length of the CDR3 is 12 residues. This clone was counted between two and nine times. Antigen unknown. The receptor comes from a man aged 35 to 55 in good health and CMV-seropositive. Sequences were obtained from PBMCs. The chain recombines TRBV29-1 with TRBJ1-2; 7 nucleotides match TRBD1. DNA for the CDR3: TGCAGCGTTGCGGGACAGAACTATGGCTACACCTTC. This sequence encodes CSVAGQNYGYTF.